What follows describes a single T cell receptor (beta chain). Original processing methods: Reference gene primer amplification yielded estimated nucleated cell counts. Measured with immunoSEQ multiplex PCR; TCRdb has only the in-frame clones, and not every one. Clone size and the V and J calls come from that table; the DNA yielded D and trimming. The sample records 280,000 or so clones, about 91% being singletons. The entry originates in a study of blood T cell repertoires in COVID-19. The wider study: The cDNA or gDNA used as material had been derived from T cells, B-cell-depleted T cells, or PBMCs.

V was cut by 4 bases and J by 8 bases, with 7 bases left in between. The CDR3 is made up of 11 amino acids. The TCR comes from an older woman with acute or convalescent COVID-19. Sequenced sample: peripheral blood. The chain couples TRBV12-3 or TRBV12-4 to TRBJ2-3; D may be TRBD1 (6 bases). The CDR3 coding sequence is TGTGCCAGCAGTTACAGGGTTACGCAGTATTTT. The encoded protein is CASSYRVTQYF.